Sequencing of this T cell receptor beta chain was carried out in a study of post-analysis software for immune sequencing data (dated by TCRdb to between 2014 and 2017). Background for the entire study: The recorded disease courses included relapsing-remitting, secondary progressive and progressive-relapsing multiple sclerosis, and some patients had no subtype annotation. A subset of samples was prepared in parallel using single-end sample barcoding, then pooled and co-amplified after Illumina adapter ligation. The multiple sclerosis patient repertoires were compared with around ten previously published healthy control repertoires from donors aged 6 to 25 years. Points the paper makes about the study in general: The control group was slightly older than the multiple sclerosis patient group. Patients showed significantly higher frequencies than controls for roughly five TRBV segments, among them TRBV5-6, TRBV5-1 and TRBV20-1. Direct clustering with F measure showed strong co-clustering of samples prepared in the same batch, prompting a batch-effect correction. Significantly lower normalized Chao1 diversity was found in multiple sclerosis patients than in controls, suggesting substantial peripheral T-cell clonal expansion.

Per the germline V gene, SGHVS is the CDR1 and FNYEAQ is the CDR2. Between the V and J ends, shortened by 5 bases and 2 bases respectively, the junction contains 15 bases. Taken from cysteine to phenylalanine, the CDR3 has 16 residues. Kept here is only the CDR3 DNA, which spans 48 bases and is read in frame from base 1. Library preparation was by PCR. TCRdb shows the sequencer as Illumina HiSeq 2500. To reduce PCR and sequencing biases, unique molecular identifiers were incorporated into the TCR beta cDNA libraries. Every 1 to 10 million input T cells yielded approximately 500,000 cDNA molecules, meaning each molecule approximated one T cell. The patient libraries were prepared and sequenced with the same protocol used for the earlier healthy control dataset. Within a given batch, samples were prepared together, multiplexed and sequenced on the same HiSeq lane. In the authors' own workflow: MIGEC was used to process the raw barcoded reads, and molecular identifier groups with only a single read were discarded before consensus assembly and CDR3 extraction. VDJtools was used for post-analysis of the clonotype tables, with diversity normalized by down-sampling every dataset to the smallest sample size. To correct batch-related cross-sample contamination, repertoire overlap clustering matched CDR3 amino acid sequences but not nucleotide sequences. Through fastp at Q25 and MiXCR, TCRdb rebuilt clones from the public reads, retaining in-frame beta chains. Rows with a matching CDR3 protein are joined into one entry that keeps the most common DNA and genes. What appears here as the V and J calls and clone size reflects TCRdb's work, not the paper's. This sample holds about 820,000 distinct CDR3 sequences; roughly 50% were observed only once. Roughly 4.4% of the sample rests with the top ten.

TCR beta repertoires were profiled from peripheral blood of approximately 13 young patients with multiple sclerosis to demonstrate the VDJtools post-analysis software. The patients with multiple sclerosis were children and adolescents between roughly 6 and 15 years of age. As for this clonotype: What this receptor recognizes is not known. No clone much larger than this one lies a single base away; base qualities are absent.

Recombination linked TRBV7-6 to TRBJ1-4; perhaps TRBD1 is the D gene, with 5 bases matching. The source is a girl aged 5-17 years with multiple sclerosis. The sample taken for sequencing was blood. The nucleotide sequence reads TGTGCCAGCAGCCAATCTCCCTGGGGCACTAATGAAAAACTGTTTTTT. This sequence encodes CASSQSPWGTNEKLFF.